Listed below are T cell receptor beta chains from one sample, sequenced in a study of cytomegalovirus exposure and HLA in healthy donors. Using immunoSEQ multiplex PCR, the repertoire was profiled, and TCRdb retains in-frame clones only, with some absent. The table records under 150,000 clones, about 86% of them present only once. Input material: PBMCs. All receptors come from a man aged 18 to 29 in good health and CMV-seronegative. Both conserved end residues are part of each CDR3. The D gene is left open where the match is weak. Only some rows state a clone size, as once, few, many or a class for expanded clones.

>TRBJ2-7|once|.|TRBV7-6
CASSFKDTSMEQYF
TGTGCCAGCAGCTTCAAAGACACCAGCATGGAGCAGTACTTC
>TRBJ2-3|.|.|TRBV28
CASSLNGVGDTQYF
TGTGCCAGCAGTTTAAACGGGGTTGGAGATACGCAGTATTTT
>TRBJ1-4|.|TRBD1|TRBV27
CASSADRVDEKLFF
TGTGCCAGCAGTGCGGACAGGGTGGATGAAAAACTGTTTTTT
>TRBJ2-7|.|.|TRBV30
CAWSVAAHNEQYF
TGTGCCTGGAGTGTCGCGGCCCATAACGAGCAGTACTTC
>TRBJ1-1|few|.|TRBV21-1
CASSTRPGLLNTEAFF
TGTGCCAGCAGCACTCGGCCGGGACTCCTGAACACTGAAGCTTTCTTT
>TRBJ1-4|.|TRBD1|TRBV5-1
CASSYRGPATNEKLFF
TGCGCCAGCAGCTACAGGGGCCCCGCAACTAATGAAAAACTGTTTTTT
>TRBJ2-3|once|.|TRBV5-1
CASSLVGRATDTQYF
TGCGCCAGCAGCTTGGTGGGCAGGGCCACAGATACGCAGTATTTT
>TRBJ2-1|.|TRBD1|TRBV5-6
CASSFQGVSYNEQFF
TGTGCCAGCAGCTTTCAGGGGGTGTCCTACAATGAGCAGTTCTTC
>TRBJ2-2|few|TRBD2|TRBV10-1
CASRSGITGELFF
TGCGCCAGCAGGAGCGGGATCACCGGGGAGCTGTTTTTT
>TRBJ2-3|once|.|TRBV6-4
CASSVSSSTDTQYF
TGTGCCAGCAGTGTCTCCTCTAGCACAGATACGCAGTATTTT
>TRBJ2-7|.|TRBD1|TRBV15
CATSVQGRSYEQYF
TGTGCCACCAGCGTACAGGGGCGCTCCTACGAGCAGTACTTC
>TRBJ1-6|.|.|TRBV27
CASSFQGAIDSPLHF
TGTGCCAGCAGTTTTCAGGGTGCTATCGATTCACCCCTCCACTTT
>TRBJ1-6|once|TRBD1|TRBV5-1
CASSFTGGDPSPLHF
TGCGCCAGCAGCTTCACAGGGGGCGATCCCTCACCCCTCCACTTT
>TRBJ2-1|.|.|TRBV5-1
CASSPPTGQLDNEQFF
TGCGCCAGCAGCCCTCCGACAGGCCAACTGGACAATGAGCAGTTCTTC
>TRBJ1-5|few|.|TRBV28
CASSRGNQPQHF
TGTGCCAGCAGTAGAGGGAATCAGCCCCAGCATTTT
>TRBJ1-2|.|.|TRBV7-9
CASSSSDRAYGYTF
TGTGCCAGCAGCTCCTCCGACAGAGCTTATGGCTACACCTTC
>TRBJ2-7|.|TRBD1|TRBV27
CASSPAGGLSSYEQYF
TGTGCCAGCAGTCCCGCAGGGGGCCTTTCGTCCTACGAGCAGTACTTC
>TRBJ1-2|.|.|TRBV7-9
CASSVRTTGYTF
TGTGCCAGCAGCGTAAGGACAACCGGCTACACCTTC
>TRBJ2-3|.|.|TRBV5-1
CASSRTRVLGDTQYF
TGCGCCAGCAGCCGAACTAGGGTTCTTGGAGATACGCAGTATTTT
>TRBJ1-6|.|TRBD1|TRBV19
CASRDRDAALHF
TGTGCCAGTAGGGACAGGGATGCTGCCCTCCACTTT
>TRBJ2-7|.|TRBD1|TRBV5-5
CASSLGDSGLWRSYEQYF
TGTGCCAGCAGCTTGGGGGACAGCGGCCTGTGGCGCTCCTACGAGCAGTACTTC
>TRBJ1-5|.|.|TRBV2
CASSEAISQKKTVGNQPQHF
TGTGCCAGCAGTGAAGCGATCTCCCAAAAAAAGACAGTAGGAAATCAGCCCCAGCATTTT
>TRBJ2-5|.|TRBD1|TRBV5-6
CASSSTGGISRYQETQYF
TGTGCCAGCAGCTCGACAGGGGGCATCTCCCGGTACCAAGAGACCCAGTACTTC
>TRBJ2-1|.|TRBD1|TRBV10-3
CAITRQGGASSSYNEQFF
TGTGCCATCACCCGACAGGGGGGCGCTTCGAGCTCCTACAATGAGCAGTTCTTC